This T cell receptor (beta chain) originates from a study of T cell responses to AZD1222 COVID-19 vaccine. Study-level background: The study pooled second doses at about 4 or about 12 weeks.

General study findings and limits: Researchers report vaccine-associated CD4 TCRs spanning spike, with dominance at 160-218 and 743-854. Donors in the cohort were predominantly white British and more often female, and clonal diversity was possibly underestimated.

Sequencing was performed with immunoSEQ multiplex PCR; in TCRdb, only in-frame clones are kept and a portion is missing. The table includes 95,000 to 150,000 clones, around 93% detected once. A remark on this clone: Its antigen is unknown.

The sequence was obtained from an adult in good health. Sample: peripheral blood, taken on day 0 of AZD1222 vaccination.

The CDR3 DNA reads TGTGCCAGCAGCTTACGTGGGGAAAAACTGTTTTTT. Amino acid sequence: CASSLRGEKLFF. V and J are TRBV7-8 and TRBJ1-4; D unresolved. The CDR3 extends over 12 amino acids. CDR1 and CDR2 from the germline V gene are SGHVS and FQNEAQ. Trimming removed 2 bases at V and 8 bases at J, with 6 bases between.